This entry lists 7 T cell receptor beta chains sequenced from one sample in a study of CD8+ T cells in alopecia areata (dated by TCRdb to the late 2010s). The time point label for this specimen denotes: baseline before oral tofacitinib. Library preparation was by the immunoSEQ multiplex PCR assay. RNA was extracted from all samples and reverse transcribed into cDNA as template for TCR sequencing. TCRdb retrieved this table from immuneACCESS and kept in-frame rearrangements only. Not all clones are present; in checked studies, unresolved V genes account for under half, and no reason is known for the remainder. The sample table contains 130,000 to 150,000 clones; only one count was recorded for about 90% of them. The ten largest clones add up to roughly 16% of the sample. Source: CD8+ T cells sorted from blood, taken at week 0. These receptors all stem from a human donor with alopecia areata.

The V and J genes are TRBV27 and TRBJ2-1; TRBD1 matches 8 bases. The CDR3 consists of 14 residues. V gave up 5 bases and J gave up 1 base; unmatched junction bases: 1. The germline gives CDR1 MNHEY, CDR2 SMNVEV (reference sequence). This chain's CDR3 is CASSQGASYNEQFF. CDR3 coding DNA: TGTGCCAGCAGTCAGGGGGCATCCTACAATGAGCAGTTCTTC.

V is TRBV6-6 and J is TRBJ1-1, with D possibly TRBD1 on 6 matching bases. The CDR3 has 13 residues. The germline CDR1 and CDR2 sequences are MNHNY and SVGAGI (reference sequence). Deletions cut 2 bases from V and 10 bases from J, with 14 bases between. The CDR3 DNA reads TGTGCCAGCAGTTACCTTCCGGGGGCCTTAGCTTTCTTT. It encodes CASSYLPGALAFF.

This CDR3 reads CSVQRGPGEAYEQYF. The CDR3 region has the DNA TGCAGCGTACAAAGGGGGCCAGGTGAGGCCTACGAGCAGTACTTC. This chain uses TRBV29-1 with TRBJ2-7; 7 positions match TRBD1. Germline V gives CDR1 SQVTM, CDR2 ANQGSEA. The CDR3 covers 15 residues. J was trimmed by 2 bases and V by 6 bases; bases with no gene match: 13.

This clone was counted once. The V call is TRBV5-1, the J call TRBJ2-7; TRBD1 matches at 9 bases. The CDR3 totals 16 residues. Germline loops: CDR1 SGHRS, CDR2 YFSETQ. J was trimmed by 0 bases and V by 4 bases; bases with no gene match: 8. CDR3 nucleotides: TGCGCCAGCAGCCCCGAAGGACAGGGGAGCTCCTACGAGCAGTACTTC. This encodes CASSPEGQGSSYEQYF.

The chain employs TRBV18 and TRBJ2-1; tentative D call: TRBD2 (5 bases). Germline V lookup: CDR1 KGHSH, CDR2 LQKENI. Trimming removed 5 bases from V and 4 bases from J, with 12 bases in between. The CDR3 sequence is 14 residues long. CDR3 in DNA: TGTGCCAGCTCATCCGCTAGCAGTTACAATGAGCAGTTCTTC. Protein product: CASSSASSYNEQFF. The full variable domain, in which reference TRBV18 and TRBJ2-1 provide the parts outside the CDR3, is NAGVMQNPRHLVRRRGQEARLRCSPMKGHSHVYWYRQLPEEGLKFMVYLQKENIIDESGMPKERFSAEFPKEGPSILRIQQVVRGDSAAYFCASSSASSYNEQFFGPGTRLTVL.

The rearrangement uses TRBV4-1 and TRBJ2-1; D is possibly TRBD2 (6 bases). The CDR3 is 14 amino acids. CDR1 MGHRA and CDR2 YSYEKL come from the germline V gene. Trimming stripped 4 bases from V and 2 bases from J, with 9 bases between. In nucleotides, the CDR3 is TGCGCCAGCAGCCGGGGCGGGACCTACAATGAGCAGTTCTTC. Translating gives CASSRGGTYNEQFF.

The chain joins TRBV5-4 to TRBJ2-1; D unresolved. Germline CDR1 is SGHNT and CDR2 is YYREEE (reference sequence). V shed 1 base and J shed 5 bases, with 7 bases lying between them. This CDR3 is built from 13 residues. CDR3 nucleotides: TGTGCCAGCAGCTTGCCAAACGACAATGAGCAGTTCTTC. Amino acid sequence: CASSLPNDNEQFF.